What follows are 26 T cell receptor beta chains derived from one specimen sequenced in a study of molecular identifiers for immune sequencing clone quantification. TCRdb reprocessed the PCR reads via MiXCR and lists one record per CDR3 protein. The sample yields about 640,000 distinct CDR3 sequences, about 20% seen once. The sequencing sample was made of naive CD8+ T cells from blood, with Jurkat cell RNA spiked in. Specified subset: FACS-sorted CD8+CD4-CCR7+CD45RA+ naive T cells. All receptors come from a human donor in good health. Some libraries in this study had Jurkat cell RNA spiked in.

In this sample, this clonotype turned up a few times. V and J are TRBV7-6 and TRBJ1-1; the match to TRBD1 covers 9 bases. The V segment lost 2 bases and the J segment 1 base; nucleotides outside the gene matches: 8. This CDR3 spans 17 amino acids. The germline V gene encodes CDR1 SGHVS and CDR2 FNYEAQ. In nucleotides, the CDR3 is TGTGCCAGCAGCTTAAGGTTGACAGGGGGAAAGAACACTGAAGCTTTCTTT. This gives the protein CASSLRLTGGKNTEAFF.

Many counts were recorded for this clonotype. The chain recombines TRBV4-1 with TRBJ2-5; tentative D call: TRBD1 (5 bases). The CDR3 has 16 amino acids. Deletions cut 0 bases from V and 3 bases from J, with 14 bases between. The germline gives CDR1 MGHRA, CDR2 YSYEKL. The CDR3: CASSQDRGPYEETQYF. The CDR3 nucleotides read TGCGCCAGCAGCCAAGATAGGGGCCCCTACGAAGAGACCCAGTACTTC.

This clonotype came up many times. The chain is built from TRBV6-6 and TRBJ1-6; perhaps TRBD1 as D (6 bases). Germline V CDR1 and CDR2: MNHNY, SVGAGI (reference sequence). This CDR3 region has 14 residues. V was shortened by 2 bases and J by 7 bases, with 9 bases between the two germline ends. As DNA, the CDR3 is TGTGCCAGCAGTTACAGGACAGTGAATTCACCCCTCCACTTT. Protein product: CASSYRTVNSPLHF.

Many counts were recorded for this clonotype. V gene TRBV21-1 combines with J gene TRBJ2-7; TRBD1, the table's D call, lacks a check against the DNA. TRBV21-1 is a pseudogene locus. The CDR3 length is 14 residues. DNA of the CDR3: TGTGCCAGCAGCCACCGGGACAGGGGGCCTGAGCAGTACTTC. Translation gives CASSHRDRGPEQYF.

As concerns this clonotype: This may be a read error, as it is one base from a much larger clone. The chain combines TRBV6-2 or TRBV6-3 with TRBJ2-2; no definite D call. The V gene's germline CDR1 is MNHEY and CDR2 SVGEGT. CDR3 size: 15 residues. The CDR3 DNA is TGTGCCGGCAGCACGGATCTCGCGAACACCGGGGAGCTGTTTTTT. Translated, it gives CAGSTDLANTGELFF.

This clonotype has ten or more counts. The rearrangement joins TRBV19 to TRBJ2-2; TRBD1 aligns across 10 bases. The CDR3 runs 15 residues. The germline V gene has CDR1 LNHDA and CDR2 SQIVND (reference sequence). Losses at the gene ends were 5 bases for V and 4 bases for J; bases not matched to a gene: 4. Here the CDR3 DNA reads TGTGCCAGTAGTTCGTGGACAGGGGGCACCGGGGAGCTGTTTTTT. Its protein product is CASSSWTGGTGELFF. The full variable domain, its missing parts supplied by reference TRBV19 and TRBJ2-2, is DGGITQSPKYLFRKEGQNVTLSCEQNLNHDAMYWYRQDPGQGLRLIYYSQIVNDFQKGDIAEGYSVSREKKESFPLTVTSAQKNPTAFYLCASSSWTGGTGELFFGEGSRLTVL.

This clonotype was counted a few times. The genes are TRBV12-3 or TRBV12-4 and TRBJ2-3; 9 positions agree with TRBD1. This CDR3 contains 19 residues. The V gene end was trimmed by 4 bases and the J gene end by 4 bases; junction bases not matched to a gene: 18. This CDR3 is CASSSPIAPGQGGADTQYF. The CDR3 bases are TGTGCCAGCAGTTCACCAATCGCCCCGGGACAGGGTGGTGCAGATACGCAGTATTTT.

This clonotype was counted a few times. The chain links TRBV6-2 or TRBV6-3 to TRBJ2-7; D remains unclear. The CDR3 is 12 residues long. Germline V gene sequence: CDR1 MNHEY, CDR2 SVGEGT. Deletions cut 9 bases from V and 3 bases from J, with 12 bases between. CDR3 DNA: TGTGCCAGTTGCACATCAGTCTACGAGCAGTACTTC. Its translation is CASCTSVYEQYF.

The chain is built from TRBV7-6 and TRBJ2-2; D ambiguous. This CDR3 has 17 amino acids. The V and J ends lost 5 bases and 5 bases respectively, with 21 bases between them. CDR1 SGHVS and CDR2 FNYEAQ come from the germline V gene. The chain's CDR3 is CASSDKRQAGRTGELFF. The DNA of the CDR3 is TGTGCCAGCAGCGACAAACGGCAGGCCGGCCGGACCGGGGAGCTGTTTTTT.

This clonotype was seen at least ten times. J is TRBJ1-5 and V is TRBV4-1; D is unresolved. Germline V lookup: CDR1 MGHRA, CDR2 YSYEKL. V was clipped by 1 base and J by 5 bases, with 6 bases between them. This CDR3 region has 13 residues. CDR3 region: CASSQVGDQPQHF. The DNA of the CDR3 is TGCGCCAGCAGCCAAGTCGGGGATCAGCCCCAGCATTTT.

At least ten counts were recorded for this clonotype. This chain uses TRBV27 with TRBJ1-1, with D perhaps matching TRBD1 (6 bases). Germline values: CDR1 MNHEY, CDR2 SMNVEV (reference sequence). The CDR3 has 14 amino acids. V dropped 1 base and J dropped 6 bases, with 12 bases sitting between them. The CDR3 bases are TGTGCCAGCAGTTTATGGGGGGGCGGATCTGAAGCTTTCTTT. This sequence encodes CASSLWGGGSEAFF.

This clonotype has ten or more counts. V gene TRBV20-1 combines with J gene TRBJ2-2; a weak D match, TRBD2 (6 bases). Germline-derived CDR1 and CDR2 are DFQATT and SNEGSKA (reference sequence). Trimming removed 6 bases from V and 1 base from J, with 15 bases in between. The CDR3 totals 15 residues. CDR3 sequence (DNA): TGCAGTGCCAACGCGCCTAGCGAGAACACCGGGGAGCTGTTTTTT. Translation gives CSANAPSENTGELFF.

Comment on this clonotype: It may be a read error: a sequence one base away is much more abundant. The chain uses TRBV29-1 and TRBJ2-5; perhaps TRBD2 as D (6 bases). The tail of the sequence fits TRBJ2-1 better, so the J call may be wrong. Germline values: CDR1 SQVTM, CDR2 ANQGSEA. The CDR3 loop spans 12 amino acids. CDR3: CSVVGGYNEQFF. Here the CDR3 DNA reads TGCAGCGTTGTCGGGGGTTACAATGAGCAGTTCTTC.

This clonotype was seen repeatedly, ten times or more. The chain carries TRBV6-1 and TRBJ2-4, with D uncertain. The V gene's germline CDR1 is MNHNS and CDR2 SASEGT. Trimming left V 10 bases short and J 8 bases short, with 36 bases between. CDR3 length: 19 residues. The CDR3 nucleotides are TGTGCCATGCAAACAGCGTGGGAAAAGAACCATAGCCAAAAAGACATTCAGTACTTC. It specifies CAMQTAWEKNHSQKDIQYF.

This clonotype was seen repeatedly, ten times or more. The V gene is TRBV7-9, the J gene TRBJ2-3, with 9 bases aligning to TRBD1. From germline, CDR1 is SEHNR and CDR2 FQNEAQ (reference sequence). The CDR3 runs to 16 residues. The trim removed 5 bases at V and 4 bases at J, leaving 10 bases unmatched. The CDR3 sequence is CASSPWTGDRADTQYF. Here the CDR3 DNA reads TGTGCCAGCAGCCCTTGGACAGGGGACCGTGCAGATACGCAGTATTTT.

This clonotype was counted ten times or more. The chain has TRBV3-1 and TRBJ1-3; the D gene is possibly TRBD1 (5 bases). Germline CDR1 is LGHDT and CDR2 is YNNKEL (reference sequence). The CDR3 covers 13 residues. Trimming pared 6 bases from V and 5 bases from J, leaving 11 bases between. CDR3 sequence reads: CASSYDSRNTIYF. The CDR3 nucleotides are TGTGCCAGCAGTTACGACAGCCGAAACACCATATATTTT.

V and J are TRBV11-3 and TRBJ2-1; no clear D. The CDR3 loop spans 18 amino acids. Trimming removed 4 bases from V and 0 bases from J, with 19 bases in between. CDR1 and CDR2 from the germline V gene are SGHNT and YENEEA. In DNA form, the CDR3 reads TGTGCCAGCAGCTCTGCAATGAGTGGAAACCCCTCCTACAATGAGCAGTTCTTC. Its protein product is CASSSAMSGNPSYNEQFF.

This clonotype was detected ten times or more. The chain joins TRBV7-9 to TRBJ2-7, with unresolved D. The CDR3 is 14 residues long. Trimming shortened V by 1 base and J by 4 bases, and 11 bases separated the two germline ends. The V gene's germline CDR1 is SEHNR and CDR2 FQNEAQ (reference sequence). This CDR3 is CASSLVGREYEQYF. The CDR3 DNA sequence: TGTGCCAGCAGCTTAGTAGGCAGAGAATACGAGCAGTACTTC.

This clonotype has ten or more counts. The rearrangement joins TRBV7-6 to TRBJ1-1, with D perhaps matching TRBD1 (6 bases). Trimming removed 5 bases from V and 6 bases from J, with 16 bases in between. This CDR3 is built from 14 residues. The germline V gene has CDR1 SGHVS and CDR2 FNYEAQ. The CDR3 DNA follows: TGTGCCAGCAGCCCGAGGCGGGGGGGGCCTGAAGCTTTCTTT. As protein: CASSPRRGGPEAFF. Variable domain in full (rest from reference TRBV7-6 and TRBJ1-1): GAGVSQSPRYKVTKRGQDVALRCDPISGHVSLYWYRQALGQGPEFLTYFNYEAQQDKSGLPNDRFSAERPEGSISTLTIQRTEQRDSAMYRCASSPRRGGPEAFFGQGTRLTVV.

A word on this clonotype: A single base separates this from a much larger clone, so it may be a read error. The chain recombines TRBV3-1 with TRBJ2-7; possibly TRBD2 for D (6 bases). There are 13 residues in the CDR3. Germline CDR1 and CDR2: LGHDT and YNNKEL (reference sequence). The DNA for the CDR3 is TGTGCCAGCAGCCAGGGGGGAATGGGCGAGCAGTGCTTC. Encoded protein: CASSQGGMGEQCF.

With respect to this clonotype: A clone one base away is much larger, so this may be a read error. The J gene is TRBJ2-7, the V gene TRBV7-2; TRBD2 agrees at 7 bases. The trim removed 5 bases at V and 4 bases at J, leaving 8 bases unmatched. Germline CDR1 reads SGHTA; CDR2 reads FQGNSA. This CDR3 is 14 amino acids long. CDR3 nucleotides: TGTGCCAGCAGCCCGGGAGGACGAAGATACGAGCAGTACTTC. This sequence encodes CASSPGGRRYEQYF.

At least ten counts were recorded for this clonotype. V usage is TRBV29-1 and J usage is TRBJ2-4, with TRBD2 matching 10 bases. Losses at the gene ends were 2 bases for V and 2 bases for J; bases not matched to a gene: 6. The germline CDR1 and CDR2 sequences are SQVTM and ANQGSEA. The length of the CDR3 is 16 residues. The CDR3 nucleotides read TGCAGCGTTGAAAGCGGGGGGGGGCCCTCCAAAAACATTCAGTACTTC. It codes for CSVESGGGPSKNIQYF.

This clonotype was observed a handful of times. The chain has TRBV13 and TRBJ2-2; 9 bases map to TRBD2. This CDR3 contains 15 residues. V lost 5 bases and J lost 6; bases outside the gene matches: 7. The germline V gene has CDR1 PRHDT and CDR2 FYEKMQ (reference sequence). Here the CDR3 reads CASSPSGGIAGELFF. CDR3 nucleotide sequence: TGTGCCAGCAGCCCCAGCGGGGGGATCGCCGGGGAGCTGTTTTTT.

This clonotype was detected many times. The rearrangement joins TRBV19 to TRBJ2-3; no definite D call. The length of the CDR3 is 18 residues. V gave up 6 bases and J gave up 4 bases, with 26 bases separating them. Per the germline V gene, CDR1 is LNHDA and CDR2 is SQIVND (reference sequence). CDR3 sequence reads: CASSWSVQWASSADTQYF. For the CDR3, the DNA is TGTGCCAGTAGCTGGAGCGTCCAGTGGGCCTCATCGGCAGATACGCAGTATTTT.

There are many counts of this clonotype. The gene calls are TRBV27 and TRBJ1-1, with D maybe TRBD1 (6 bases). From germline, CDR1 is MNHEY and CDR2 SMNVEV (reference sequence). Trimming stripped 5 bases from V and 1 base from J, with 14 bases between. CDR3 length: 15 residues. This chain's CDR3 is CASSPRQETNTEAFF. The CDR3 nucleotides are TGTGCCAGCAGTCCTCGACAGGAAACGAACACTGAAGCTTTCTTT.

This clonotype has ten or more counts. J is TRBJ2-3 and V is TRBV4-1, with 12 bases identical to TRBD2. The V gene's germline CDR1 is MGHRA and CDR2 YSYEKL. The CDR3 totals 17 residues. After removal of 1 base from V and 4 bases from J, the junction contained 6 bases not matched to a gene. CDR3 protein: CASSQGASGGVADTQYF. DNA for the CDR3: TGCGCCAGCAGCCAAGGGGCTAGCGGGGGGGTCGCAGATACGCAGTATTTT.